The clone carrying this TCR beta chain has just a few counts. The CDR3 is 13 amino acids. Trimming shortened V by 3 bases and J by 2 bases, and 8 bases separated the two germline ends. Germline CDR1 is SQVTM and CDR2 is ANQGSEA. The data were taken from a study of T cell responses to AZD1222 COVID-19 vaccine. Clones were read by immunoSEQ multiplex PCR, and TCRdb kept only the in-frame ones, dropping some. The repertoire includes over 100,000 clones, around 90% of them detected once, and roughly 6.3% sits in the top ten. This receptor was taken from an adult in good health. The input for sequencing was peripheral blood, taken on day 0 of AZD1222 vaccination. This rearrangement joins TRBV29-1 to TRBJ1-3; D not certain. CDR3 coding DNA: TGCAGCGTTGAGCGCTTTACTGGAAACACCATATATTTT. Protein sequence: CSVERFTGNTIYF.